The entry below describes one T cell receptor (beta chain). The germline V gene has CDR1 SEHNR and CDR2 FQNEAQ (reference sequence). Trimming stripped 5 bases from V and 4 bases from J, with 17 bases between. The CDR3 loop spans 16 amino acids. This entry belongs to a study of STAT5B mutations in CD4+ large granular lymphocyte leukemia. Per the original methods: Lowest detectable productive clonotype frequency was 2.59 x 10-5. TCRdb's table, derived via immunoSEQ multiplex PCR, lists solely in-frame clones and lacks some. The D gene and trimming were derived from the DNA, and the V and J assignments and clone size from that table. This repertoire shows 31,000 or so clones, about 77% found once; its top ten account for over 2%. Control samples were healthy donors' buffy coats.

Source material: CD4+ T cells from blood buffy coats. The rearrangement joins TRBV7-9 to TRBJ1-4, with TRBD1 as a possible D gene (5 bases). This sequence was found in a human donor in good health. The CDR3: CASSPIREGLNEKLFF. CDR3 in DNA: TGTGCCAGCAGCCCGATCCGGGAGGGGCTTAATGAAAAACTGTTTTTT.